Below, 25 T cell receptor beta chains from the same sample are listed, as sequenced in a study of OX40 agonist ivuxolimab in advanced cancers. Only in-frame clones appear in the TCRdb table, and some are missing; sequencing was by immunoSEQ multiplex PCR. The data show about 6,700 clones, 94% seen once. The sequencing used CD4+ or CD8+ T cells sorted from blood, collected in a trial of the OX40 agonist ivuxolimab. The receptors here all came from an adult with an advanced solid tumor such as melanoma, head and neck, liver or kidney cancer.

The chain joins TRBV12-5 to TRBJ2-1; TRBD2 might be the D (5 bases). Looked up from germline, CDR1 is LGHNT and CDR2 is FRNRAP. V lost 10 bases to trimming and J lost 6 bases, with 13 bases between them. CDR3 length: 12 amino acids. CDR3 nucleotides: TGTGCTAAGGACTTGAGGGCCAATGAGCAGTTCTTC. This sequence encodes CAKDLRANEQFF. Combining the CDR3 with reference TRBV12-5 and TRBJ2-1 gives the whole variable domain DARVTQTPRHKVTEMGQEVTMRCQPILGHNTVFWYRQTMMQGLELLAYFRNRAPLDDSGMPKDRFSAEMPDATLATLKIQPSEPRDSAVYFCAKDLRANEQFFGPGTRLTVL.

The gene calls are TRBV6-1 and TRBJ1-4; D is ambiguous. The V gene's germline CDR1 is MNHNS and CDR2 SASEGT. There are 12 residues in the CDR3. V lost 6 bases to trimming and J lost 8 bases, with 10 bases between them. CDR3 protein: CASSRQWEKLFF. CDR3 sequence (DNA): TGTGCCAGCAGCAGGCAGTGGGAAAAACTGTTTTTT.

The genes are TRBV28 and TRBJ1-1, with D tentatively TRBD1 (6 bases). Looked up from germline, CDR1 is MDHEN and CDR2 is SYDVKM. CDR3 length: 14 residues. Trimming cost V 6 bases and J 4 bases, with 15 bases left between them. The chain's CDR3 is CASSIGGVGTEAFF. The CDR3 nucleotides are TGTGCCAGCAGCATCGGGGGCGTGGGCACTGAAGCTTTCTTT.

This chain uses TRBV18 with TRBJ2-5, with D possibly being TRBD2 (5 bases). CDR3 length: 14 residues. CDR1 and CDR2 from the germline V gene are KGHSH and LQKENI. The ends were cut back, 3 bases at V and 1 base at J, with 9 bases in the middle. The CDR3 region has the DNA TGTGCCAGCTCACCGCTTAGCGTCCAAGAGACCCAGTACTTC. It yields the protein CASSPLSVQETQYF.

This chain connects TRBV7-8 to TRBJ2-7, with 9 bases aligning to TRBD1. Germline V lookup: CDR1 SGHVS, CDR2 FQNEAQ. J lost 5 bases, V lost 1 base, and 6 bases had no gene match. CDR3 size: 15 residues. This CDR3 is CASSLGGTGIDEQYF. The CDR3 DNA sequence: TGTGCCAGCAGCTTAGGAGGGACAGGGATCGACGAGCAGTACTTC.

The CDR3 reads CASRLLGGQEYF. The CDR3 DNA follows: TGTGCCAGCAGGCTCCTCGGGGGTCAGGAGTACTTC. The chain uses TRBV28 and TRBJ2-7; D is possibly TRBD2 (6 bases). Trimming took 6 bases from V and 11 from J, leaving 17 bases between them. The length of the CDR3 is 12 residues. CDR1 is MDHEN and CDR2 is SYDVKM in the germline V gene.

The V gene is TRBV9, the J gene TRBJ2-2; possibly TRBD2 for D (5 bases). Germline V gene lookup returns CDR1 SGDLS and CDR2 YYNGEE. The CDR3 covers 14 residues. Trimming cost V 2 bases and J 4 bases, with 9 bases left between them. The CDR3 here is CASSVRVTTGELFF. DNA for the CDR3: TGTGCCAGCAGCGTGCGGGTTACCACCGGGGAGCTGTTTTTT.

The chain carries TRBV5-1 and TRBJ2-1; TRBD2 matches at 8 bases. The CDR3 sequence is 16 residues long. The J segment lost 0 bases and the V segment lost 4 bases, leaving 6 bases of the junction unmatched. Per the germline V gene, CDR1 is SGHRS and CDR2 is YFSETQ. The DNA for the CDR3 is TGCGCCAGCAGCAGTAGCGGGGCAAGCTCCTACAATGAGCAGTTCTTC. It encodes CASSSSGASSYNEQFF.

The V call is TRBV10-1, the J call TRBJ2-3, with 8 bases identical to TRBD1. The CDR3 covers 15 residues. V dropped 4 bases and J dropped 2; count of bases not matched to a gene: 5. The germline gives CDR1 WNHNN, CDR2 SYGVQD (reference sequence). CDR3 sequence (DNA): TGCGCCAGCAGTGGGGGGACAGGTCACACAGATACGCAGTATTTT. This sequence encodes CASSGGTGHTDTQYF.

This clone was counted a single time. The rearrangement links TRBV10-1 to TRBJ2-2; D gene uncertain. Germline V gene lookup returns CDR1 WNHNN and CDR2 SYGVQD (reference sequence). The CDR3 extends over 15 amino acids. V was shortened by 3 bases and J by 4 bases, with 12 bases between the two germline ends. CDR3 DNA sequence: TGCGCCAGCAGTGATCAGGTCGGAATCACCGGGGAGCTGTTTTTT. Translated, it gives CASSDQVGITGELFF.

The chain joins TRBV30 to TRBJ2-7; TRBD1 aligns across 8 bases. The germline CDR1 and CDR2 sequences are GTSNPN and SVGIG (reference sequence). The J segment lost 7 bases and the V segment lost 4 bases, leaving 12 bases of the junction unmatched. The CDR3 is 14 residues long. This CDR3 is CAWTGQGATIEQYF. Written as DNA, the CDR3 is TGTGCCTGGACCGGGCAGGGGGCAACTATTGAGCAGTACTTC.

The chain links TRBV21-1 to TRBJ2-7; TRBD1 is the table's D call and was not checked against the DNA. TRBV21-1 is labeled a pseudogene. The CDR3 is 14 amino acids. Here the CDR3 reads CASSISRHLYEQYF. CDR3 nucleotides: TGTGCCAGCAGCATTTCAAGACACCTCTACGAGCAGTACTTC.

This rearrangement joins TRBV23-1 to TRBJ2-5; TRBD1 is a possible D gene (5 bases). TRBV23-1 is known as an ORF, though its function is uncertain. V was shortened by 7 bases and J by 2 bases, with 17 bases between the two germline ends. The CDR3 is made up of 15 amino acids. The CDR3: CASKKGKEAQETQYF. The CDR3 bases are TGCGCCAGCAAAAAGGGGAAAGAAGCGCAAGAGACCCAGTACTTC.

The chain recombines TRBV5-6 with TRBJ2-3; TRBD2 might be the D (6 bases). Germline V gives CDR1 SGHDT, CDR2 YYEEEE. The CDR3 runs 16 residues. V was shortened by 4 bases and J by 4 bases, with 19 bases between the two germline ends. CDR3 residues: CASSVSGRVSADTQYF. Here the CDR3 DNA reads TGTGCCAGCAGCGTATCCGGGAGAGTGAGCGCAGATACGCAGTATTTT. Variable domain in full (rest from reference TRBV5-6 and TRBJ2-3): DAGVTQSPTHLIKTRGQQVTLRCSPKSGHDTVSWYQQALGQGPQFIFQYYEEEERQRGNFPDRFSGHQFPNYSSELNVNALLLGDSALYLCASSVSGRVSADTQYFGPGTRLTVL.

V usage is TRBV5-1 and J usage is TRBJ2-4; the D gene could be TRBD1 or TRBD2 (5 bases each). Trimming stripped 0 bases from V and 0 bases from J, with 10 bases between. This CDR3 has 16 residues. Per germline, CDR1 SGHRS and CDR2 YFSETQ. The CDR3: CASSLGQGVAKNIQYF. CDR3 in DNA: TGCGCCAGCAGCTTGGGGCAGGGAGTAGCCAAAAACATTCAGTACTTC.

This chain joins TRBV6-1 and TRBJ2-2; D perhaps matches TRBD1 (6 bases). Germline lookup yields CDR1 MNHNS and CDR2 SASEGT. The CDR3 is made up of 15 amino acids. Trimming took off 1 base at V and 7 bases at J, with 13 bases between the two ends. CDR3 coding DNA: TGTGCCAGCAGTGAAGGCAGGGGTTTAGTCGGGGAGCTGTTTTTT. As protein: CASSEGRGLVGELFF.

Here the CDR3 reads CASSLEGRVNYGYTF. CDR3 coding DNA: TGTGCCAGCAGCTTAGAGGGCAGGGTTAACTATGGCTACACCTTC. The genes are TRBV7-2 and TRBJ1-2; D is perhaps TRBD1 (5 bases). CDR3 length: 15 residues. CDR1 and CDR2 from the germline V gene are SGHTA and FQGNSA. V was pared by 1 base and J by 1 base, with 10 bases between.

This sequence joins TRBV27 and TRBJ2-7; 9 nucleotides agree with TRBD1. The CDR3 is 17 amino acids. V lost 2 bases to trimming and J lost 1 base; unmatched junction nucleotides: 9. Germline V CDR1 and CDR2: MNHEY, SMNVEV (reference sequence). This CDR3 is CASSLRAGTGQSYEQYF. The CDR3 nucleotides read TGTGCCAGCAGTTTAAGAGCCGGGACAGGGCAATCCTACGAGCAGTACTTC.

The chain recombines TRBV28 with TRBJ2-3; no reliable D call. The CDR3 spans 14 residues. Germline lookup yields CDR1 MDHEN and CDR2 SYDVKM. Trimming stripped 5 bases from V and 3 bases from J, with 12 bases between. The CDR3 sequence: CASSGWGSTDTQYF. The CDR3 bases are TGTGCCAGCAGTGGCTGGGGATCTACAGATACGCAGTATTTT. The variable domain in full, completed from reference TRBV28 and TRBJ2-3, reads DVKVTQSSRYLVKRTGEKVFLECVQDMDHENMFWYRQDPGLGLRLIYFSYDVKMKEKGDIPEGYSVSREKKERFSLILESASTNQTSMYLCASSGWGSTDTQYFGPGTRLTVL.

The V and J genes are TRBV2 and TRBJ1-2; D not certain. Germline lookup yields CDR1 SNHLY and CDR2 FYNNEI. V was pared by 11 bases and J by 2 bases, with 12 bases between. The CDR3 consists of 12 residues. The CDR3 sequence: CAFSRENYGYTF. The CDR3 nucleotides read TGTGCCTTCAGTCGCGAGAACTATGGCTACACCTTC.

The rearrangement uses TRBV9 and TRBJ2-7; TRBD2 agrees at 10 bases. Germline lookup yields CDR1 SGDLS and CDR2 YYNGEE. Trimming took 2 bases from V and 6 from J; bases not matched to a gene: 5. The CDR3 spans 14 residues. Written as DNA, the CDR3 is TGTGCCAGCAGCGTTTTCGGGACTAGCGCCGAGCAGTACTTC. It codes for CASSVFGTSAEQYF. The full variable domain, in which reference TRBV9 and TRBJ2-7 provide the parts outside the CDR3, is DSGVTQTPKHLITATGQRVTLRCSPRSGDLSVYWYQQSLDQGLQFLIQYYNGEERAKGNILERFSAQQFPDLHSELNLSSLELGDSALYFCASSVFGTSAEQYFGPGTRLTVT.

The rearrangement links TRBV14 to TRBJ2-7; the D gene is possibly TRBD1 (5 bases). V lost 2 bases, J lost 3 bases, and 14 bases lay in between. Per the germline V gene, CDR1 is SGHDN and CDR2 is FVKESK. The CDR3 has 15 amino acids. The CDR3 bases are TGTGCCAGCAGCCAAAGGGTAGGACAAGGCTACGAGCAGTACTTC. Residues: CASSQRVGQGYEQYF.

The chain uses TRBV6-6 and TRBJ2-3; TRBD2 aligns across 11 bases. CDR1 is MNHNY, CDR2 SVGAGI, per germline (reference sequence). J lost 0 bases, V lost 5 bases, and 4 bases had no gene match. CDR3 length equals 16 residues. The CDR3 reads CASSRSGRGSTDTQYF. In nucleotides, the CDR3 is TGTGCCAGCAGTCGTAGCGGGAGGGGTAGCACAGATACGCAGTATTTT.

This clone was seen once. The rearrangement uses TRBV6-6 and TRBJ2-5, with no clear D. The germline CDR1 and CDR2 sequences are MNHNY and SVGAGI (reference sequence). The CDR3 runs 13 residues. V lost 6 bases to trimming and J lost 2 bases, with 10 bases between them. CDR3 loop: CASSAGRQETQYF. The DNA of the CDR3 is TGTGCCAGCAGCGCCGGGCGTCAAGAGACCCAGTACTTC.

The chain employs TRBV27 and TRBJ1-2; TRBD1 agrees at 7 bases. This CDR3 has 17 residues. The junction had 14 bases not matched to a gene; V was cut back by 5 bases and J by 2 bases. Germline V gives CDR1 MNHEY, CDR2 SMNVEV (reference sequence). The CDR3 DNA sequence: TGTGCCAGCAGTGGCGGGACAGCGGCATCCGTCAACTATGGCTACACCTTC. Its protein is CASSGGTAASVNYGYTF.